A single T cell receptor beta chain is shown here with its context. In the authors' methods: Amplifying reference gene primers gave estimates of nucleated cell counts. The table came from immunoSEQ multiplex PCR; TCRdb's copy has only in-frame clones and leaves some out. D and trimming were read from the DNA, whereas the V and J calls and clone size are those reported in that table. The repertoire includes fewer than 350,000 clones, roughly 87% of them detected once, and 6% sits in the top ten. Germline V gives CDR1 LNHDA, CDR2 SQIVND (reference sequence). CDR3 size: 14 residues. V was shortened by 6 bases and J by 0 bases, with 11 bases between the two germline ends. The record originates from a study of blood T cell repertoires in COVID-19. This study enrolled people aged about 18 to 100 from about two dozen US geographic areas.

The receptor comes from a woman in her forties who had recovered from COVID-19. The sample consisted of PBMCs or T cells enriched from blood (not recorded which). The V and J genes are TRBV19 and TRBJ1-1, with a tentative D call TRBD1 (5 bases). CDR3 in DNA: TGTGCCAGTAGCGACAGCTTAATGAACACTGAAGCTTTCTTT. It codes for CASSDSLMNTEAFF.